This T cell receptor (beta chain) was recovered during a study of post-analysis software for immune sequencing data. About the study: Some patients lacked subtype; others had relapsing-remitting, secondary progressive or progressive-relapsing disease.

As concerns this clonotype: Its antigen is still unknown.

CDR1 SGHTA and CDR2 FQGTGA come from the germline V gene. This CDR3 spans 15 amino acids. V trimming: 3 bases; J trimming: 7 bases; junction bases outside the gene matches: 2. cDNA libraries of TCR beta carried unique molecular identifiers. Approximately 0.5 million cDNA molecules were recovered from an input of roughly 0.85 to 10 million T cells. TCRdb called the PCR reads again in MiXCR, with one record for every CDR3 protein. Here the sample spans 350,000 to 450,000 distinct CDR3 sequences, approximately 42% being singletons. Whole-study results and caveats: Five TRBV segments, including TRBV5-6, TRBV5-1 and TRBV20-1, were more frequent in patients than controls. Significantly decreased normalized Chao1 diversity was recorded for multiple sclerosis patients relative to controls.

The source is a girl aged 2 to 9 with multiple sclerosis. V gene TRBV7-3 combines with J gene TRBJ1-6, with 11 bases aligning to TRBD1. Sequences were obtained from blood. CDR3 DNA: TGTGCCAGCAGCTTTTGGGACAGGGGGAATTCACCCCTCCACTTT. Translation gives CASSFWDRGNSPLHF.